The rows below give T cell receptor beta chains drawn from one sample of a study of early T cells in non-severe SARS-CoV-2 infection. TCRdb re-called the 5' RACE reads through MiXCR, storing one row per CDR3 protein. Of 51,000 or so distinct CDR3 sequences in the sample, approximately 11% were seen once. The sample taken for sequencing was whole blood. Every receptor here comes from an adult who was a healthcare worker with PCR-confirmed SARS-CoV-2 infection or an uninfected control (not recorded which). CDR3s leave out the opening cysteine and the closing phenylalanine or tryptophan.

TRBV7-2,ASSLVKIPSEAF
TRBV4-1,ASSRFGQGGENGELF
TRBV28,ASSLSDRAINEQF
TRBV12-5,ASGLGHSGNTGELF
TRBV28,ASSSVAGVANEQF
TRBV25-1,ASSQTGTGNEQF
TRBV6-1,ASSEFGSDYGYT
TRBV7-2,ASSQTELSGYNEQF
TRBV19,ASRKQGAQGQPQH
TRBV12-3/TRBV12-4,ASSLGGGFTDTQY
TRBV6-2/TRBV6-3,ASSYSTGAETRELF
TRBV20-1,SASASGGVWQF